This T cell receptor beta chain is from a study of OX40 agonist ivuxolimab in advanced cancers. Study outcomes and limitations: Among some nonresponders, normalized T-cell clonal expansion was also low.

On this clone: Its cognate antigen is unknown.

Repertoires were generated with immunoSEQ multiplex PCR, while TCRdb's copy carries only in-frame clones and drops some. The table records about 67,000 clones, about 88% of them present only once. The CDR3 length is 15 residues. CDR1 is GTSNPN and CDR2 is SVGIG in the germline V gene (reference sequence). V dropped 1 base and J dropped 7; count of bases not matched to a gene: 9. The chain has TRBV30 and TRBJ2-2; 7 bases map to TRBD1. The clonotype originates from an adult with an advanced solid tumor such as melanoma, head and neck, liver or kidney cancer. Source: CD4+ or CD8+ T cells sorted from blood, taken in a trial of the OX40 agonist ivuxolimab. The CDR3 is CAWSATTGEIGELFF. CDR3 in DNA: TGTGCCTGGAGTGCGACCACAGGGGAAATCGGGGAGCTGTTTTTT.